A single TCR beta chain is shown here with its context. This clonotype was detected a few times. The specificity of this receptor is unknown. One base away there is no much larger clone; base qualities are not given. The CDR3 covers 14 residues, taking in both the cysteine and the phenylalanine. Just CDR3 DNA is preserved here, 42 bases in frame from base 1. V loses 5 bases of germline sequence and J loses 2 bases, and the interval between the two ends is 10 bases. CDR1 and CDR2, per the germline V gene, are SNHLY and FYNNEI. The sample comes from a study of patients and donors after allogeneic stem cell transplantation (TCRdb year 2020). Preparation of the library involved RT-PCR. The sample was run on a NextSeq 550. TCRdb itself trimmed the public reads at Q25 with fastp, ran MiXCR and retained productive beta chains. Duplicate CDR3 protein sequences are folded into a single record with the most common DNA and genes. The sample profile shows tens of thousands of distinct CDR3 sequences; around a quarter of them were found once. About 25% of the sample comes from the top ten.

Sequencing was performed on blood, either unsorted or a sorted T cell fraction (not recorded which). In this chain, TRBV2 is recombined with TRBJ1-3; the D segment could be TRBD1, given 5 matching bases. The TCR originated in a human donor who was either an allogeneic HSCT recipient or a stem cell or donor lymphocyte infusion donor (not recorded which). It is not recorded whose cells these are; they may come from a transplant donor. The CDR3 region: CASSSPDTGNTIYF. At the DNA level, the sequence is TGTGCCAGCAGTTCCCCGGACACTGGAAACACCATATATTTT. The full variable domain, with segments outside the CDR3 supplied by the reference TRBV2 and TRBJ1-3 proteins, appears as EPEVTQTPSHQVTQMGQEVILRCVPISNHLYFYWYRQILGQKVEFLVSFYNNEISEKSEIFDDQFSVERPDGSNFTLKIRSTKLEDSAMYFCASSSPDTGNTIYFGEGSWLTVV.